This TCR beta chain was documented in a study of CD8+CD57+ T cells in acquired aplastic anemia. Background on the study: The study obtained an average of roughly 3 ug of DNA from sorted CD4+ and CD8+ cells. Whole-study findings and limits: CD8+ Simpson's diversity in patients was not significantly different from that in controls.

Genomic DNA constituted the template upon which TCR beta VDJ and CDR3 profiling was performed. MiXCR, applied by TCRdb to the reads, yields one record per CDR3 protein. Of around 160,000 distinct CDR3 sequences in the sample, around 48% were seen once. Flow cytometry had shown expanded CD8+CD57+ cells in the patients chosen for sequencing. Between the trimmed V and J ends, which lost 1 base and 5 bases, there was a span of 10 bases. The V gene's germline CDR1 is SGHTA and CDR2 FQGNSA. The CDR3 length is 14 residues. A note on this clonotype: Its specificity is not known.

This TCR derives from a human donor with aplastic anemia. Sequenced input: sorted CD4+, CD8+, or CD8+CD57+ T cells (not recorded which) from PBMCs. This chain joins TRBV7-2 and TRBJ2-3; D unclear. CDR3 in DNA: TGTGCCAGCAGCTTAGGGCTAGTAAAAGATACGCAGTATTTT. The encoded protein is CASSLGLVKDTQYF.